The next 24 T cell receptor beta chains were all read from a single sample in a study of T cell repertoires in cytomegalovirus infection. TCRdb re-derived calls from the reads in MiXCR, one entry per CDR3 protein. The sample yields approximately 700,000 distinct CDR3 sequences, 35% seen once. Sequenced: PBMCs. These receptor sequences come from a human donor in good health (CMV status not recorded). Some clones in this sample may be carry-over from other donors' samples.

The V and J genes are TRBV27 and TRBJ2-2; a possible D gene is TRBD2 (6 bases). Germline assignment: CDR1 MNHEY and CDR2 SMNVEV (reference sequence). This CDR3 spans 19 amino acids. Trimming left V 3 bases short and J 1 base short, with 21 bases between. CDR3 region: CASSFYRPNLAQNTGELFF. In DNA, the CDR3 is TGTGCCAGCAGTTTTTATAGACCAAATCTAGCGCAGAACACCGGGGAGCTGTTTTTT.

This clonotype was picked up a small number of times. The chain recombines TRBV7-9 with TRBJ1-2, with D uncertain. CDR1 is SEHNR, CDR2 FQNEAQ, per germline (reference sequence). The CDR3 sequence is 15 residues long. Trimming stripped 4 bases from V and 0 bases from J, with 12 bases between. This CDR3 reads CASSSDWGANYGYTF. For the CDR3, the DNA is TGTGCCAGCAGCTCGGACTGGGGAGCTAACTATGGCTACACCTTC. The variable domain in full, completed from reference TRBV7-9 and TRBJ1-2, reads DTGVSQNPRHKITKRGQNVTFRCDPISEHNRLYWYRQTLGQGPEFLTYFQNEAQLEKSRLLSDRFSAERPKGSFSTLEIQRTEQGDSAMYLCASSSDWGANYGYTFGSGTRLTVV.

The rearrangement joins TRBV10-2 to TRBJ1-3, with D hard to call. Deletions cut 8 bases from V and 4 bases from J, with 12 bases between. This CDR3 spans 13 amino acids. Germline assignment: CDR1 WSHSY and CDR2 SAAADI. Here the CDR3 DNA reads TGCGCCAGCGGGCAGCGCCTCGGAAACACCATATATTTT. Its protein is CASGQRLGNTIYF.

This clonotype was seen ten or more times. The chain uses TRBV7-2 and TRBJ1-1, with 7 bases lining up with TRBD1. The length of the CDR3 is 14 residues. Trimming cost V 7 bases and J 3 bases; bases outside gene matches: 8. CDR1 and CDR2 (germline): SGHTA, FQGNSA. The CDR3 reads CASTRQGKDTEAFF. The CDR3 DNA reads as TGTGCCAGCACCCGACAGGGAAAGGACACTGAAGCTTTCTTT. The entire variable domain, with the rest obtained from reference TRBV7-2 and TRBJ1-1, is as follows: GAGVSQSPSNKVTEKGKDVELRCDPISGHTALYWYRQSLGQGLEFLIYFQGNSAPDKSGLPSDRFSAERTGGSVSTLTIQRTQQEDSAVYLCASTRQGKDTEAFFGQGTRLTVV.

The rearrangement uses TRBV19 and TRBJ1-5, with 7 nucleotides matching TRBD1. CDR3 size: 17 residues. V shed 1 base, J shed 2 bases, and the junction held 8 bases outside the gene matches. Germline CDR1 LNHDA, CDR2 SQIVND (reference sequence). The CDR3: CASSIARTGAGNQPQHF. CDR3 DNA sequence: TGTGCCAGTAGTATAGCCCGAACAGGGGCCGGCAATCAGCCCCAGCATTTT.

At least ten counts were recorded for this clonotype. The chain combines TRBV27 with TRBJ2-1, with 10 bases fitting TRBD2. V was pared by 4 bases and J by 4 bases, with 1 base of the junction left unmatched. Germline lookup yields CDR1 MNHEY and CDR2 SMNVEV (reference sequence). The CDR3 is 14 amino acids. The CDR3 DNA sequence: TGTGCCAGCAGTTGGACTAGCGGATACAATGAGCAGTTCTTC. This gives the protein CASSWTSGYNEQFF.

The genes are TRBV12-3 or TRBV12-4 and TRBJ2-1, with D unclear. This CDR3 comprises 13 residues. With 6 bases removed from V and 12 bases from J, the gap between germline ends came to 18 bases. The CDR3 region is CASSPPGRGGQFF. The CDR3 nucleotides are TGTGCCAGCAGCCCCCCGGGCCGCGGTGGGCAGTTCTTC.

The V call is TRBV6-5, the J call TRBJ2-2; 7 bases are shared with TRBD1. The CDR3 is made up of 14 amino acids. Germline CDR1 reads MNHEY; CDR2 reads SVGAGI. V was pared by 10 bases and J by 5 bases, with 10 bases of the junction left unmatched. The CDR3 region is CATDYRGGTGELFF. CDR3 nucleotide sequence: TGTGCCACCGATTACAGGGGTGGAACCGGGGAGCTGTTTTTT.

This chain links TRBV10-3 with TRBJ2-5; D not resolved. Trimming removed 6 bases from V and 5 bases from J, with 13 bases in between. The CDR3 totals 13 residues. Germline V gene sequence: CDR1 ENHRY, CDR2 SYGVKD. This CDR3 reads CAISRALGETQYF. CDR3 sequence (DNA): TGTGCCATCAGCCGGGCCCTGGGGGAGACCCAGTACTTC.

The chain combines TRBV20-1 with TRBJ2-7; 7 positions match TRBD2. The junction had 1 base not matched to a gene; V was cut back by 5 bases and J by 6 bases. The CDR3 extends over 10 amino acids. CDR1 is DFQATT, CDR2 SNEGSKA, per germline (reference sequence). CDR3 loop: CSAWGGEQYF. CDR3 coding DNA: TGCAGTGCTTGGGGGGGCGAGCAGTACTTC.

This chain connects TRBV20-1 to TRBJ2-7; 10 nucleotides line up with TRBD1. Germline-derived CDR1 and CDR2 are DFQATT and SNEGSKA (reference sequence). The V and J ends lost 1 base and 4 bases, in that order; junction bases with no gene match: 7. This CDR3 is built from 15 residues. CDR3 bases: TGCAGTGCTAGAGGTGCGACAGGGGGCAGATACGAGCAGTACTTC. Protein: CSARGATGGRYEQYF.

This clonotype appeared a few times. V and J are TRBV28 and TRBJ1-2; D not certain. The CDR3 extends over 13 amino acids. Trimming cost V 3 bases and J 4 bases, with 9 bases left between them. CDR1 and CDR2 (germline): MDHEN, SYDVKM. CDR3 nucleotide sequence: TGTGCCAGCAGTTTTAGGGTTGCCTATGGCTACACCTTC. Its protein product is CASSFRVAYGYTF.

The J gene is TRBJ1-1, the V gene TRBV7-2; maybe TRBD1 (5 bases). The V end was cut by 5 bases, the J end by 7 bases, with 17 bases between. Looked up from germline, CDR1 is SGHTA and CDR2 is FQGNSA. This CDR3 is built from 14 residues. CDR3 region: CASSRPGGSFEAFF. The CDR3 nucleotides are TGTGCCAGCAGCCGCCCCGGGGGGAGTTTTGAAGCTTTCTTT.

This clonotype has a count of ten or more. This chain uses TRBV7-8 with TRBJ1-3; 7 bases are shared with TRBD1. The CDR3 runs 16 residues. CDR1 and CDR2 from the germline V gene are SGHVS and FQNEAQ. Germline trimming cut 3 bases from V and 2 bases from J; bases unmatched to any gene: 7. CDR3 loop: CASSFGGQSTGNTIYF. The CDR3 DNA follows: TGTGCCAGCAGCTTCGGGGGACAGTCGACTGGAAACACCATATATTTT.

Here the CDR3 reads CASSSLRDGFLHF. The CDR3 nucleotides are TGTGCCAGTAGTAGCCTCCGGGACGGATTTCTCCACTTT. The rearrangement joins TRBV19 to TRBJ1-6; tentative D call: TRBD1 (5 bases). V gave up 4 bases and J gave up 16 bases, with 17 bases separating them. The CDR3 has 13 amino acids. The germline V gene encodes CDR1 LNHDA and CDR2 SQIVND (reference sequence).

The rearrangement links TRBV5-1 to TRBJ2-3; weak D call: TRBD1 (6 bases). V was pared by 4 bases and J by 2 bases, with 14 bases between. The length of the CDR3 is 15 residues. Germline CDR1 and CDR2: SGHRS and YFSETQ. The CDR3 region is CASSPEDSPTDTQYF. CDR3 coding DNA: TGCGCCAGCAGCCCGGAGGACAGCCCCACAGATACGCAGTATTTT.

This chain links TRBV25-1 with TRBJ1-2; D is ambiguous. The CDR3 extends over 12 amino acids. CDR1 is MGHDK and CDR2 is SYGVNS in the germline V gene. V was clipped by 4 bases and J by 5 bases, with 8 bases between them. The CDR3 spells CASSAGLYGYTF. Written as DNA, the CDR3 is TGTGCCAGCAGTGCCGGCCTTTATGGCTACACCTTC.

This clonotype was observed a handful of times. The chain uses TRBV27 and TRBJ2-7; D could derive from TRBD1 or TRBD2 (6 bases each). Germline CDR1 is MNHEY and CDR2 is SMNVEV (reference sequence). The CDR3 spans 14 residues. V was shortened by 1 base and J by 5 bases, with 12 bases between the two germline ends. The CDR3 DNA follows: TGTGCCAGCAGTTTATTCAGGGGAGGACACGAGCAGTACTTC. Its protein is CASSLFRGGHEQYF.

The rearrangement links TRBV6-2 or TRBV6-3 to TRBJ1-1; possibly TRBD1 for D (5 bases). The germline V gene encodes CDR1 MNHEY and CDR2 SVGEGT. CDR3 length: 14 amino acids. Trimming removed 7 bases at V and 4 bases at J, with 16 bases between. The CDR3 spells CASTTGGVVTEAFF. In nucleotides, the CDR3 is TGTGCCAGCACCACGGGGGGGGTTGTCACTGAAGCTTTCTTT.

This clonotype has just a few counts. This chain uses TRBV6-6 with TRBJ2-2, with a tentative D call TRBD2 (7 bases). This CDR3 is built from 18 residues. Trimming removed 2 bases from V and 5 bases from J, with 21 bases in between. CDR1 is MNHNY and CDR2 is SVGAGI in the germline V gene (reference sequence). CDR3 in amino acids: CASSYESLWGGRTGELFF. The CDR3 DNA follows: TGTGCCAGCAGTTACGAGAGCCTTTGGGGGGGCCGAACCGGGGAGCTGTTTTTT.

The genes are TRBV28 and TRBJ2-5; 7 nucleotides match TRBD1. Germline V CDR1 and CDR2: MDHEN, SYDVKM. V was clipped by 6 bases and J by 4 bases; unmatched bases: 14. The CDR3 contains 16 residues. For the CDR3, the DNA is TGTGCCAGCAGCCAGTCGACAGGGCTGTCAGGAGAGACCCAGTACTTC. It is translated as CASSQSTGLSGETQYF.

This clonotype was recorded a few times. J is TRBJ1-1 and V is TRBV7-9; 7 positions match TRBD1. CDR3 size: 15 residues. The V segment lost 5 bases and the J segment 4 bases; nucleotides outside the gene matches: 10. CDR1 and CDR2 from the germline V gene are SEHNR and FQNEAQ (reference sequence). CDR3 sequence: CASSLGDRVFTEAFF. The CDR3, as DNA: TGTGCCAGCAGCCTGGGTGACAGGGTTTTCACTGAAGCTTTCTTT.

The chain carries TRBV12-3 or TRBV12-4 and TRBJ1-1; perhaps TRBD1 as D (5 bases). The CDR3 consists of 15 residues. V was pared by 3 bases and J by 5 bases, with 16 bases between. The CDR3 DNA reads as TGTGCCAGCAGTTTGGCCCAGGGTGTAGGGACTGAAGCTTTCTTT. This codes for CASSLAQGVGTEAFF.

The sample holds one count of this clonotype. The chain has TRBV4-2 and TRBJ2-7; possible D gene TRBD1, 6 bases. The CDR3 runs to 15 residues. Germline V gene sequence: CDR1 LGHNA, CDR2 YNFKEQ. The V gene lost 2 bases and the J gene lost 3 bases, with 14 bases spanning the gap. The DNA of the CDR3 is TGTGCCAGCAGCCAAAGCGCAGGACAGAACTACGAGCAGTACTTC. Translating it yields CASSQSAGQNYEQYF.